What follows are 6 T cell receptor beta chains derived from one specimen sequenced in a study of T cell responses to AZD1222 COVID-19 vaccine. Libraries were prepared by immunoSEQ multiplex PCR; TCRdb keeps only in-frame clonotypes and omits some of them. Of around 190,000 clones listed, roughly 92% are singletons. The source was peripheral blood, collected 28 days after the second AZD1222 dose. The origin of the receptors is an adult who received the AZD1222 COVID-19 vaccine.

This clone was observed once. The gene calls are TRBV9 and TRBJ2-2; TRBD2 aligns across 8 bases. Germline V gene sequence: CDR1 SGDLS, CDR2 YYNGEE. J lost 0 bases, V lost 5 bases, and 6 bases had no gene match. The CDR3 covers 16 residues. The CDR3 nucleotides are TGTGCCAGCAGTCGAGCGCGGGGGGCGAACACCGGGGAGCTGTTTTTT. Translation gives CASSRARGANTGELFF.

V and J are TRBV7-3 and TRBJ2-2; no clear D gene. Per the germline V gene, CDR1 is SGHTA and CDR2 is FQGTGA. Trimming removed 2 bases at V and 5 bases at J, with 12 bases between. The CDR3 has 15 residues. The CDR3 region is CASSLSTLRTGELFF. For the CDR3, the DNA is TGTGCCAGCAGCTTATCTACGCTCAGGACCGGGGAGCTGTTTTTT. Filled out from reference TRBV7-3 and TRBJ2-2, the complete variable domain reads GAGVSQTPSNKVTEKGKYVELRCDPISGHTALYWYRQSLGQGPEFLIYFQGTGAADDSGLPNDRFFAVRPEGSVSTLKIQRTERGDSAVYLCASSLSTLRTGELFFGEGSRLTVL.

The chain combines TRBV6-5 with TRBJ1-6; D possibly corresponds to TRBD1 (5 bases). V lost 2 bases and J 10 bases, leaving 12 bases between the germline ends. The germline gives CDR1 MNHEY, CDR2 SVGAGI. The CDR3 runs 14 residues. The CDR3 DNA is TGTGCCAGCAGTTACAGAGGGGAGGACTCACCCCTCCACTTT. Translated: CASSYRGEDSPLHF.

The V call is TRBV28, the J call TRBJ1-1; 8 nucleotides match TRBD1. Trimming took 5 bases from V and 9 from J; bases not matched to a gene: 5. There are 12 residues in the CDR3. CDR1 is MDHEN, CDR2 SYDVKM, per germline. The CDR3 region has the DNA TGTGCCAGCAGTACCCGGACAGGGAAAGCTTTCTTT. This translates into CASSTRTGKAFF.

The chain recombines TRBV5-1 with TRBJ1-4, with TRBD1 identical over 10 bases. The CDR3 runs 14 residues. Trimming at V came to 4 bases and at J to 6 bases, leaving 3 bases not matched to a gene. CDR1 and CDR2 (germline): SGHRS, YFSETQ. The CDR3 DNA reads TGCGCCAGCAGCCGTGGGACAGGGGATGAAAAACTGTTTTTT. This codes for CASSRGTGDEKLFF.

V usage is TRBV21-1 and J usage is TRBJ1-6. TRBV21-1 is recorded as a pseudogene. The CDR3 sequence is 14 residues long. Here the CDR3 DNA reads TGTGCCAGCAGTCGCGAGCCAAGGGTTTCACCCCTCCACTTT. This codes for CASSREPRVSPLHF.